The source of this T cell receptor (beta chain) is a study of blood T cells in healthy people across ages. Germline CDR1 and CDR2: MNHNS and SASEGT. The CDR3 is 14 residues long. Unmatched junction bases numbered 2, after V lost 6 bases and J lost 3 bases. Many counts were recorded for this clonotype. Sample-barcoded 5' priming and a J-beta primer mix drove a second PCR of 7 to 11 cycles. TCRdb called the 5' RACE reads again in MiXCR, with one record for every CDR3 protein. The sample consists of 500,000 to 700,000 distinct CDR3 sequences, less than 35% of them appearing once. This sequence originates from a woman older than 75 in good health. The sequencing input was blood. The chain has TRBV6-1 and TRBJ2-3; 11 bases are a match to TRBD1. CDR3 sequence: CASRRDRGTDTQYF. CDR3 DNA sequence: TGTGCCAGCAGGAGGGACAGGGGGACAGATACGCAGTATTTT.